Shown below are 13 T cell receptor beta chains from a single sample sequenced in a study of patients and donors after allogeneic stem cell transplantation. Each CDR3 protein is one row after TCRdb ran MiXCR on the RT-PCR reads. The sample yields tens of thousands of distinct CDR3 sequences, approximately 5% seen once. Specimen: blood, either unsorted or a sorted T cell fraction (not recorded which). The receptors were gathered from a human donor who was either an allogeneic HSCT recipient or a stem cell or donor lymphocyte infusion donor (not recorded which). It is not recorded whose cells these are; they may come from a transplant donor.

This clonotype was counted at least ten times. The gene calls are TRBV30 and TRBJ1-2; the D gene is possibly TRBD1 (5 bases). V was trimmed by 6 bases and J by 0 bases, leaving 20 bases between them. The germline gives CDR1 GTSNPN, CDR2 SVGIG (reference sequence). CDR3 size: 16 residues. As DNA, the CDR3 is TGTGCCTGTCACCCAGGGCGGGTAGCAGCTAACTATGGCTACACCTTC. Translated: CACHPGRVAANYGYTF. Filled out from reference TRBV30 and TRBJ1-2, the complete variable domain reads SQTIHQWPATLVQPVGSPLSLECTVEGTSNPNLYWYRQAAGRGLQLLFYSVGIGQISSEVPQNLSASRPQDRQFILSSKKLLLSDSGFYLCACHPGRVAANYGYTFGSGTRLTVV.

Details on this clonotype: This could be a read error, since a much larger clone is one nucleotide away. The chain combines TRBV3-1 with TRBJ1-2; 9 positions agree with TRBD1. Trimming took 3 bases from V and 5 from J; bases not matched to a gene: 1. Looked up from germline, CDR1 is LGHDT and CDR2 is YNNKEL (reference sequence). The CDR3 is made up of 13 amino acids. This CDR3 is CASSHDRGYGYTF. CDR3 sequence (DNA): TGTGCCAGCAGCCACGACAGGGGGTATGGCTACACCTTC.

At least ten counts were recorded for this clonotype. The chain joins TRBV11-2 to TRBJ2-7, with 10 positions matching TRBD2. With 5 bases clipped from V and 4 bases from J, the junction kept 11 bases outside the gene matches. The CDR3 is made up of 16 amino acids. Germline V gene sequence: CDR1 SGHAT, CDR2 FQNNGV. The CDR3, as DNA: TGTGCCAGCAGCCCCATCCAGCGGGAGGGCCGGTACGAGCAGTACTTC. Translated: CASSPIQREGRYEQYF. Full variable domain (outside the CDR3, taken from reference TRBV11-2 and TRBJ2-7): EAGVAQSPRYKIIEKRQSVAFWCNPISGHATLYWYQQILGQGPKLLIQFQNNGVVDDSQLPKDRFSAERLKGVDSTLKIQPAKLEDSAVYLCASSPIQREGRYEQYFGPGTRLTVT.

Ten or more counts support this clonotype. The chain has TRBV15 and TRBJ2-7, with TRBD1 matching over 8 bases. Per the germline V gene, CDR1 is LNHNV and CDR2 is YYDKDF (reference sequence). The V gene end was trimmed by 3 bases and the J gene end by 5 bases; junction bases not matched to a gene: 6. There are 14 residues in the CDR3. Here the CDR3 reads CATSSRTTGDEQYF. The CDR3 bases are TGTGCCACCAGCAGCCGAACGACAGGGGACGAGCAGTACTTC. The variable domain in full, completed from reference TRBV15 and TRBJ2-7, reads DAMVIQNPRYQVTQFGKPVTLSCSQTLNHNVMYWYQQKSSQAPKLLFHYYDKDFNNEADTPDNFQSRRPNTSFCFLDIRSPGLGDTAMYLCATSSRTTGDEQYFGPGTRLTVT.

This clonotype was seen only a few times. The chain links TRBV3-1 to TRBJ2-3; maybe TRBD2 (6 bases). Looked up from germline, CDR1 is LGHDT and CDR2 is YNNKEL (reference sequence). Trimming stripped 7 bases from V and 3 bases from J, with 14 bases between. The CDR3 length is 14 residues. CDR3 region: CASTLLSGTDTQYF. CDR3 sequence (DNA): TGTGCCAGCACCCTCCTGAGCGGGACAGATACGCAGTATTTT.

This clonotype was observed many times. The chain employs TRBV10-3 and TRBJ1-2; 8 nucleotides line up with TRBD1. CDR1 ENHRY and CDR2 SYGVKD come from the germline V gene. V dropped 7 bases and J dropped 6; count of bases not matched to a gene: 13. The CDR3 runs to 15 residues. The CDR3 sequence: CAINTLDRGDNGYTF. CDR3 sequence (DNA): TGTGCCATCAATACGCTCGACAGGGGAGACAATGGCTACACCTTC.

This clonotype appeared many times. The chain has TRBV7-8 and TRBJ1-1; possibly TRBD1 for D (6 bases). Germline assignment: CDR1 SGHVS and CDR2 FQNEAQ. The CDR3 consists of 15 residues. V lost 7 bases, J lost 4 bases, and 19 bases lay in between. The CDR3 reads CASTPAVGAGTEAFF. Written as DNA, the CDR3 is TGTGCCAGCACCCCGGCGGTGGGGGCAGGCACTGAAGCTTTCTTT.

This clonotype appeared many times. This chain connects TRBV18 to TRBJ2-7; D is possibly TRBD2 (6 bases). The CDR3 runs to 16 residues. Germline CDR1 reads KGHSH; CDR2 reads LQKENI. V lost 0 bases and J 4 bases, leaving 16 bases between the germline ends. CDR3 in amino acids: CASSPPSRGKAYEQYF. CDR3 DNA: TGTGCCAGCTCACCACCTTCCCGGGGGAAAGCTTACGAGCAGTACTTC.

In this sample, this clonotype turned up many times. The chain has TRBV5-1 and TRBJ1-2; a weak D match, TRBD1 (5 bases). CDR3 length: 15 residues. Germline V lookup: CDR1 SGHRS, CDR2 YFSETQ. V lost 4 bases to trimming and J lost 7 bases, with 20 bases between them. The CDR3 loop is CASSPRDGGSSGYTF. The DNA of the CDR3 is TGCGCCAGCAGCCCCCGGGACGGAGGTTCCAGTGGCTACACCTTC. The entire variable domain, with the rest obtained from reference TRBV5-1 and TRBJ1-2, is as follows: KAGVTQTPRYLIKTRGQQVTLSCSPISGHRSVSWYQQTPGQGLQFLFEYFSETQRNKGNFPGRFSGRQFSNSRSEMNVSTLELGDSALYLCASSPRDGGSSGYTFGSGTRLTVV.

This sequence joins TRBV2 and TRBJ2-1; tentative D call: TRBD2 (6 bases). The CDR3 has 14 residues. Germline CDR1 is SNHLY and CDR2 is FYNNEI. Trimming cost V 7 bases and J 4 bases, with 14 bases left between them. CDR3 residues: CASKRVGGYNEQFF. The DNA for the CDR3 is TGTGCCAGCAAGCGGGTGGGCGGGTACAATGAGCAGTTCTTC.

This clonotype was seen many times. This CDR3 reads CASSDPQGSDTQYF. CDR3 DNA sequence: TGCGCCAGCAGCGACCCTCAGGGTAGTGATACGCAGTATTTT. The chain carries TRBV5-1 and TRBJ2-3, with D perhaps matching TRBD1 (5 bases). CDR1 SGHRS and CDR2 YFSETQ come from the germline V gene. V was shortened by 4 bases and J by 6 bases, with 15 bases between the two germline ends. This CDR3 spans 14 amino acids.

Worth noting for this clonotype: The junction departs from germline at one end; a sequencing error may be responsible. The chain employs TRBV20-1 and TRBJ2-1; D is tentatively TRBD1 or TRBD2 (6 bases each). The CDR3 contains 15 residues. Germline CDR1 is DFQATT and CDR2 is SNEGSKA (reference sequence). Written as DNA, the CDR3 is TGCAGTCCCCTCGGTGGAGGGGGGACCTACAATCAGCAGTTCTTC. It specifies CSPLGGGGTYNQQFF.

At least ten counts were recorded for this clonotype. The chain links TRBV5-1 to TRBJ1-2, with unresolved D. Trimming left V 0 bases short and J 2 bases short, with 8 bases between. This CDR3 has 14 amino acids. Germline V CDR1 and CDR2: SGHRS, YFSETQ. The CDR3 protein is CASSLESPNYGYTF. In DNA form, the CDR3 reads TGCGCCAGCAGCTTGGAAAGCCCCAACTATGGCTACACCTTC. Full variable domain (outside the CDR3, taken from reference TRBV5-1 and TRBJ1-2): KAGVTQTPRYLIKTRGQQVTLSCSPISGHRSVSWYQQTPGQGLQFLFEYFSETQRNKGNFPGRFSGRQFSNSRSEMNVSTLELGDSALYLCASSLESPNYGYTFGSGTRLTVV.